What follows are 23 T cell receptor beta chains derived from one specimen sequenced in a study of cytomegalovirus exposure and HLA in healthy donors. PCR used 60 Vbeta primers and 13 Jbeta primers. The assay was immunoSEQ multiplex PCR, and TCRdb's table has in-frame clones only and misses some. The data contain some 140,000 clones, around 80% of them singletons. The sample taken for sequencing was PBMCs. The receptors derive from a woman in her 40s in good health and CMV-seronegative.

This chain uses TRBV5-4 with TRBJ1-2; TRBD1 might be the D (6 bases). The V end lost 4 bases, the J end lost 4 bases, and 14 bases lay between the germline ends. CDR3 length: 14 residues. Germline V CDR1 and CDR2: SGHNT, YYREEE (reference sequence). The CDR3 protein is CASSPEPDSYGYTF. The CDR3 region has the DNA TGTGCCAGCAGCCCCGAACCGGACAGCTATGGCTACACCTTC.

The CDR3, as DNA: TGTGCCAGCAGGTTTTCCAGGGCTAATGAAAAACTGTTTTTT. It encodes CASRFSRANEKLFF. This sequence joins TRBV7-2 and TRBJ1-4, with D possibly TRBD1 on 5 matching bases. The CDR3 is 14 amino acids. The germline gives CDR1 SGHTA, CDR2 FQGNSA. The V end was cut by 6 bases, the J end by 3 bases, with 11 bases between.

This sequence joins TRBV5-1 and TRBJ1-6; D is unclear. CDR1 and CDR2 from the germline V gene are SGHRS and YFSETQ. Trimming cost V 1 base and J 7 bases, with 6 bases left between them. The CDR3 contains 13 residues. CDR3 in DNA: TGCGCCAGCAGCTTGAGAGCAAATTCACCCCTCCACTTT. This codes for CASSLRANSPLHF. Drawing the rest from reference TRBV5-1 and TRBJ1-6, the complete variable domain is KAGVTQTPRYLIKTRGQQVTLSCSPISGHRSVSWYQQTPGQGLQFLFEYFSETQRNKGNFPGRFSGRQFSNSRSEMNVSTLELGDSALYLCASSLRANSPLHFGNGTRLTVT.

This clone has only one observation. V gene TRBV5-6 combines with J gene TRBJ1-2, with no clear D. The CDR3 spans 16 residues. Germline-derived CDR1 and CDR2 are SGHDT and YYEEEE. The germline V and J ends were trimmed by 4 bases and 3 bases, with 19 bases remaining between them. CDR3 DNA sequence: TGTGCCAGCAGCCCATGGACCCGGGAAACGGACTATGGCTACACCTTC. Translated, it gives CASSPWTRETDYGYTF.

The V and J genes are TRBV6-5 and TRBJ2-2; 8 bases fit TRBD1. The CDR3 is made up of 15 amino acids. Per the germline V gene, CDR1 is MNHEY and CDR2 is SVGAGI. Trimming cost V 4 bases and J 5 bases; bases outside gene matches: 6. The CDR3 sequence: CASSFRTGWTGELFF. The DNA for the CDR3 is TGTGCCAGCAGTTTCCGGACAGGGTGGACCGGGGAGCTGTTTTTT.

This rearrangement joins TRBV2 to TRBJ2-7, with 8 bases matching TRBD1. The CDR3 totals 14 residues. Germline loops: CDR1 SNHLY, CDR2 FYNNEI. The J segment lost 5 bases and the V segment lost 8 bases, leaving 11 bases of the junction unmatched. The CDR3 DNA is TGTGCCAGCGGACGGACAGGGAATTTGGACGAGCAGTACTTC. This translates into CASGRTGNLDEQYF.

The table lists this clone with a few counts. V usage is TRBV5-6 and J usage is TRBJ2-1, with D perhaps matching TRBD1 (6 bases). CDR1 SGHDT and CDR2 YYEEEE come from the germline V gene. V was trimmed by 1 base and J by 1 base, leaving 21 bases between them. The CDR3 length is 19 residues. The CDR3 region has the DNA TGTGCCAGCAGCTTGTTGGGCAGGGGCCGAGGGGGATCCTACAATGAGCAGTTCTTC. Translating it yields CASSLLGRGRGGSYNEQFF.

The chain carries TRBV2 and TRBJ2-1, with D tentatively TRBD2 (6 bases). V was trimmed by 6 bases and J by 10 bases, leaving 19 bases between them. Germline CDR1 SNHLY, CDR2 FYNNEI. The CDR3 runs 14 residues. The DNA for the CDR3 is TGTGCCAGCAGAGGACGGACAAACGGGAGAGAGCAGTTCTTC. It encodes CASRGRTNGREQFF.

The CDR3 DNA is TGCGCCAGCAGCTTGGTAGCGAACACTGAAGCTTTCTTT. Protein: CASSLVANTEAFF. J is TRBJ1-1 and V is TRBV5-1, with D unresolved. This CDR3 region has 13 residues. The germline V gene has CDR1 SGHRS and CDR2 YFSETQ. Trimming left V 0 bases short and J 1 base short, with 4 bases between.

This rearrangement joins TRBV30 to TRBJ1-5; D is unresolved. Germline V CDR1 and CDR2: GTSNPN, SVGIG (reference sequence). The CDR3 is made up of 14 amino acids. Trimming cost V 0 bases and J 3 bases, with 9 bases left between them. The CDR3 nucleotides are TGTGCCTGGAGTGTTAGCCCTTACAATCAGCCCCAGCATTTT. This translates into CAWSVSPYNQPQHF.

CDR3 DNA: TGTGCCAGCAGTTACCGACTAGCGGGAACAGATACGCAGTATTTT. It yields the protein CASSYRLAGTDTQYF. The J gene is TRBJ2-3, the V gene TRBV6-5; TRBD2 agrees at 11 bases. This CDR3 region has 15 residues. V was clipped by 2 bases and J by 3 bases; unmatched bases: 1. Germline CDR1 and CDR2: MNHEY and SVGAGI.

This chain uses TRBV7-9 with TRBJ2-1; possible D gene TRBD2, 6 bases. The CDR3 is made up of 13 amino acids. V shed 4 bases and J shed 6 bases, with 10 bases lying between them. Germline CDR1 SEHNR, CDR2 FQNEAQ (reference sequence). The CDR3 here is CASSSSTSNEQFF. CDR3 DNA: TGTGCCAGCAGCTCGTCGACTAGCAATGAGCAGTTCTTC.

The V call is TRBV9, the J call TRBJ2-1, with 10 bases lining up with TRBD2. The V and J ends lost 3 bases and 1 base, in that order; junction bases with no gene match: 4. Germline CDR1 is SGDLS and CDR2 is YYNGEE. The CDR3 totals 16 residues. The CDR3 here is CASSDKREGSYNEQFF. The CDR3 DNA reads as TGTGCCAGCAGCGATAAGCGGGAGGGGTCCTACAATGAGCAGTTCTTC.

This chain uses TRBV7-9 with TRBJ1-1; D is unclear. Per germline, CDR1 SEHNR and CDR2 FQNEAQ (reference sequence). The CDR3 is 13 amino acids. V was clipped by 4 bases and J by 7 bases, with 13 bases between them. In nucleotides, the CDR3 is TGTGCCAGCAGCTCCCCGCCCGGGAATGAAGCTTTCTTT. This sequence encodes CASSSPPGNEAFF. The full variable domain, rest sourced from reference TRBV7-9 and TRBJ1-1, is DTGVSQNPRHKITKRGQNVTFRCDPISEHNRLYWYRQTLGQGPEFLTYFQNEAQLEKSRLLSDRFSAERPKGSFSTLEIQRTEQGDSAMYLCASSSPPGNEAFFGQGTRLTVV.

The chain joins TRBV30 to TRBJ1-5; D unclear. Trimming removed 0 bases at V and 0 bases at J, with 9 bases between. Germline V gene sequence: CDR1 GTSNPN, CDR2 SVGIG (reference sequence). This CDR3 has 15 residues. CDR3 sequence reads: CAWSVRGYSNQPQHF. The CDR3 nucleotides are TGTGCCTGGAGTGTACGCGGGTATAGCAATCAGCCCCAGCATTTT.

This clone was detected a few times. The chain is built from TRBV4-1 and TRBJ1-5; D is undetermined. Germline assignment: CDR1 MGHRA and CDR2 YSYEKL. CDR3 length equals 13 residues. V was trimmed by 6 bases and J by 0 bases, leaving 6 bases between them. DNA for the CDR3: TGCGCCAGCAGTGAGTATAGCAATCAGCCCCAGCATTTT. Translated: CASSEYSNQPQHF.

This rearrangement joins TRBV7-2 to TRBJ2-7, with a tentative D call TRBD2 (5 bases). Deletions cut 2 bases from V and 2 bases from J, with 10 bases between. Germline assignment: CDR1 SGHTA and CDR2 FQGNSA. The CDR3 runs 14 residues. For the CDR3, the DNA is TGTGCCAGCAGCTTAATGTACGGGACCTACGAGCAGTACTTC. Amino acids: CASSLMYGTYEQYF.

V and J are TRBV6-1 and TRBJ2-7, with 9 bases matching TRBD2. This CDR3 spans 13 amino acids. Per the germline V gene, CDR1 is MNHNS and CDR2 is SASEGT. Trimming cost V 11 bases and J 6 bases; bases outside gene matches: 11. CDR3 in amino acids: CAVAPGREGEQYF. The CDR3 DNA follows: TGTGCCGTAGCCCCGGGGCGGGAGGGCGAGCAGTACTTC.

The V and J genes are TRBV6-1 and TRBJ2-5; TRBD1 might be the D (6 bases). Trimming removed 7 bases at V and 5 bases at J, with 17 bases between. The CDR3 loop spans 14 amino acids. Germline assignment: CDR1 MNHNS and CDR2 SASEGT. CDR3 sequence reads: CASTGTFYGETQYF. Here the CDR3 DNA reads TGTGCCAGCACGGGGACATTTTACGGGGAGACCCAGTACTTC.

The DNA for the CDR3 is TGTGCCAGCAGAGACCCCAGGGACTCAACCTACGAGCAGTACTTC. It codes for CASRDPRDSTYEQYF. The V gene is TRBV6-1, the J gene TRBJ2-5, with D perhaps TRBD2 (6 bases). The J call may be wrong; the DNA end is better matched by TRBJ2-7. CDR1 MNHNS and CDR2 SASEGT come from the germline V gene. CDR3 size: 15 residues.

A remark on this clone: A junction boundary mismatches the germline segment, possibly from a read error. The sample carries other DNA sequences with the same CDR3. The chain is built from TRBV27 and TRBJ1-2, with a weak D call TRBD1 (5 bases). The CDR3 extends over 16 amino acids. Germline values: CDR1 MNHEY, CDR2 SMNVEV (reference sequence). CDR3 DNA sequence: TGTGCCAGCAGCTTATCGATAGGCAGCAGGGCGGGGGGCTACACCTTC. This translates into CASSLSIGSRAGGYTF.

The CDR3 coding sequence is TGTGCCAGCAGGCCGACAGGGGGCGACTATGGCTACACCTTC. It translates to CASRPTGGDYGYTF. The gene calls are TRBV2 and TRBJ1-2; 10 bases map to TRBD1. CDR3 length: 14 residues. CDR1 SNHLY and CDR2 FYNNEI come from the germline V gene. Trimming at V came to 6 bases and at J to 3 bases, leaving 4 bases not matched to a gene.

The chain employs TRBV6-5 and TRBJ2-7; 7 nucleotides match TRBD2. The CDR3 is 15 amino acids. Germline assignment: CDR1 MNHEY and CDR2 SVGAGI. With 4 bases clipped from V and 0 bases from J, the junction kept 6 bases outside the gene matches. The CDR3: CASSLGSGTSYEQYF. CDR3 DNA sequence: TGTGCCAGCAGTTTGGGAAGCGGGACCTCCTACGAGCAGTACTTC.